This TCR beta chain was captured by sequencing in a study of human versus mouse CDR3 diversity and MHC coevolution. General observations from the study: Human T cells were selected on more than five MHC II alleles.

A word on this clone: What it binds is unknown.

CDR3 size: 13 residues. V dropped 4 bases and J dropped 4 bases, with 10 bases sitting between them. In germline, CDR1 is SGHNT, CDR2 YYREEE (reference sequence). Sorting isolated naive CD4 T cells lacking CD45RO and expressing CD62L. Only in-frame clones appear in the TCRdb table, and some are missing; sequencing was by immunoSEQ multiplex PCR. The sample includes roughly 80,000 clones, roughly 92% of them seen just once. The sequence was collected from a person aged 30 to 69 in good health. This rearrangement joins TRBV5-4 to TRBJ2-3; D is possibly TRBD1 (6 bases). The sample taken for sequencing was naive CD4+ T cells from blood. Stated subset: CD45RO-negative CD62L-positive naive CD4 T cells. The CDR3 is CASSRDTPDTQYF. CDR3 sequence (DNA): TGTGCCAGCAGCCGGGACACTCCAGATACGCAGTATTTT.